This TCR beta chain comes out of a study of blood T cells in healthy people across ages. The CDR3 consists of 11 residues. Per the germline V gene, CDR1 is MNHEY and CDR2 is SVGAGI. Trimming removed 4 bases from V and 9 bases from J, with 7 bases in between. Together with a sample-barcoded 5' primer, a J-beta primer mix was included in a second PCR lasting roughly 7 to 11 cycles. Each sample provided no less than 3 million CDR3-containing paired-end reads. TCRdb re-derived calls from the 5' RACE reads in MiXCR, one entry per CDR3 protein. The sample holds hundreds of thousands of distinct CDR3 sequences, 55% to 75% seen once. Study-level results: Changes seen in expanded clonotypes were possibly confounded by donor CMV status left unknown.

Points on this clonotype: The antigen is unknown.

The donors, healthy Caucasians from Russia, were aged roughly 6 to 90. This chain links TRBV6-5 with TRBJ2-1; D unresolved. The clonotype was recovered from a man younger than 45 in good health. The sample taken for sequencing was blood. The CDR3 loop is CASSSSSEQFF. The CDR3 nucleotides are TGTGCCAGCAGTTCCAGCAGTGAGCAGTTCTTC.